These T cell receptor beta chains were read from a single sample in a study of vaccination effects on CD4 cells after COVID-19. Their antigens remain unidentified. Only in-frame clones appear in the TCRdb table, and some are missing; sequencing was by immunoSEQ multiplex PCR. The sample holds 60,000 to 65,000 clones, 70% to 85% seen once. Source: CD4+ T cells from PBMCs cultured with HCoV-OC43 spike peptides, taken before COVID-19 vaccination. Receptor source: a human donor who received a COVID-19 vaccine. Each CDR3 is given with its conserved first and last residue.

V,J,CDR3
TRBV27,TRBJ1-2,CASSSSPPGTVTNYGYTF
TRBV19,TRBJ2-5,CASTPGLAGGTQYF
TRBV6-2/TRBV6-3,TRBJ1-1,CASSLRTRDTEAFF
TRBV7-2,TRBJ1-5,CASSLDKSQPQHF
TRBV9,TRBJ1-2,CASSGQWGQGFKTSYGYTF
TRBV19,TRBJ1-5,CASSTQGNQPQHF
TRBV6-5,TRBJ1-5,CASSTHRGLGQPQHF
TRBV9,TRBJ2-5,CASSVGTDQETQYF
TRBV19,TRBJ2-1,CASSDDRGAYNEQFF
TRBV7-6,TRBJ1-4,CASSSRTGTNEKLFF
TRBV9,TRBJ2-3,CASSPSTGGTQYF
TRBV9,TRBJ2-3,CASSVTGSTDTQYF
TRBV11-2,TRBJ1-5,CASSSGQSSRQPQHF
TRBV28,TRBJ1-4,CASISLEGAFEKLFF
TRBV30,TRBJ2-3,CAWRGEVTQYF
TRBV18,TRBJ1-6,CASSEGDSPLHF
TRBV5-8,TRBJ1-1,CASSSRDGIEAFF
TRBV5-8,TRBJ1-2,CASSLFGGHDYGYTF
TRBV2,TRBJ1-5,CASSGDRVSNQPQHF
TRBV9,TRBJ2-2,CASSVAWNRGAGELFF
TRBV7-8,TRBJ2-1,CASSLGSRGRSSYNEQFF
TRBV28,TRBJ2-3,CASSLGSHPDTQYF
TRBV7-8,TRBJ1-1,CASSSRPVNTEAFF
TRBV19,TRBJ1-2,CASSTGTEYGYTF
TRBV6-1,TRBJ1-5,CASSEASRHRPNPSNQPQHF
TRBV6-5,TRBJ1-1,CASSSKDSLNTEAFF
TRBV5-1,TRBJ2-2,CASSLGQGGTGELFF
TRBV6-5,TRBJ1-1,CASRSTGANTEAFF
TRBV29-1,TRBJ1-2,CSVERNTAGYGYTF
TRBV15,TRBJ1-3,CATARKGGSSGNTIYF
TRBV10-3,TRBJ2-5,CAISRTGQETQYF
TRBV30,TRBJ1-2,CAWRGSLLGSSFGYTF
TRBV9,TRBJ2-3,CASSLGPETDTQYF
TRBV28,TRBJ1-2,CASRRNRGSYGYTF
TRBV5-6,TRBJ1-6,CASTARDSPLHF
TRBV30,TRBJ1-5,CAWSGKGGTSQPQHF
TRBV19,TRBJ1-2,CASSFPDRRYGYTF
TRBV6-5,TRBJ2-5,CASSYGTGRETQYF
TRBV15,TRBJ2-5,CATSGHRETETQYF
TRBV20-1,TRBJ1-2,CSAYTGGYTF
TRBV11-3,TRBJ2-3,CASSRNQRTDTQYF
TRBV14,TRBJ2-3,CASSQANHGTDTQYF
TRBV11-2,TRBJ2-3,CASSTIDTQYF
TRBV28,TRBJ1-1,CASILQRGVLNTEAFF